Described below is a single TCR beta chain sequence and its context. Its antigen is not identified. The V end lost 1 base, the J end lost 4 bases, and 10 bases lay between the germline ends. CDR3 length: 14 residues. Germline V gene lookup returns CDR1 SEHNR and CDR2 FQNEAQ (reference sequence). The source of the sample is a study of blood T cells in healthy people across ages. A second PCR, run for roughly 6 to 11 cycles, used a sample-barcoded 5' primer plus a J-beta primer mix. Samples each returned at least 2.5 million CDR3-containing paired-end reads. One entry per CDR3 protein results from TCRdb running MiXCR on the 5' RACE reads. The sample includes some 1.6 million distinct CDR3 sequences, about 31% of them seen just once. The study, taken as a whole, reports: The recorded TCR beta diversity per million T cells decreased in a roughly linear manner with age. No one knew whether donors had CMV, which possibly confounded expanded clonotype changes. Whereas aged donors had fewer naive CD4+ cells, long-lived donors had more of them and higher diversity.

Material for sequencing was blood. The V and J genes are TRBV7-9 and TRBJ1-2, with D perhaps TRBD1 (6 bases). The receptor comes from a woman aged 25 to 39 in good health. This CDR3 reads CASSLGDTVYGYTF. The CDR3 coding sequence is TGTGCCAGCAGCTTAGGGGACACCGTCTATGGCTACACCTTC. Complete variable domain (other parts from reference TRBV7-9 and TRBJ1-2): DTGVSQNPRHKITKRGQNVTFRCDPISEHNRLYWYRQTLGQGPEFLTYFQNEAQLEKSRLLSDRFSAERPKGSFSTLEIQRTEQGDSAMYLCASSLGDTVYGYTFGSGTRLTVV.